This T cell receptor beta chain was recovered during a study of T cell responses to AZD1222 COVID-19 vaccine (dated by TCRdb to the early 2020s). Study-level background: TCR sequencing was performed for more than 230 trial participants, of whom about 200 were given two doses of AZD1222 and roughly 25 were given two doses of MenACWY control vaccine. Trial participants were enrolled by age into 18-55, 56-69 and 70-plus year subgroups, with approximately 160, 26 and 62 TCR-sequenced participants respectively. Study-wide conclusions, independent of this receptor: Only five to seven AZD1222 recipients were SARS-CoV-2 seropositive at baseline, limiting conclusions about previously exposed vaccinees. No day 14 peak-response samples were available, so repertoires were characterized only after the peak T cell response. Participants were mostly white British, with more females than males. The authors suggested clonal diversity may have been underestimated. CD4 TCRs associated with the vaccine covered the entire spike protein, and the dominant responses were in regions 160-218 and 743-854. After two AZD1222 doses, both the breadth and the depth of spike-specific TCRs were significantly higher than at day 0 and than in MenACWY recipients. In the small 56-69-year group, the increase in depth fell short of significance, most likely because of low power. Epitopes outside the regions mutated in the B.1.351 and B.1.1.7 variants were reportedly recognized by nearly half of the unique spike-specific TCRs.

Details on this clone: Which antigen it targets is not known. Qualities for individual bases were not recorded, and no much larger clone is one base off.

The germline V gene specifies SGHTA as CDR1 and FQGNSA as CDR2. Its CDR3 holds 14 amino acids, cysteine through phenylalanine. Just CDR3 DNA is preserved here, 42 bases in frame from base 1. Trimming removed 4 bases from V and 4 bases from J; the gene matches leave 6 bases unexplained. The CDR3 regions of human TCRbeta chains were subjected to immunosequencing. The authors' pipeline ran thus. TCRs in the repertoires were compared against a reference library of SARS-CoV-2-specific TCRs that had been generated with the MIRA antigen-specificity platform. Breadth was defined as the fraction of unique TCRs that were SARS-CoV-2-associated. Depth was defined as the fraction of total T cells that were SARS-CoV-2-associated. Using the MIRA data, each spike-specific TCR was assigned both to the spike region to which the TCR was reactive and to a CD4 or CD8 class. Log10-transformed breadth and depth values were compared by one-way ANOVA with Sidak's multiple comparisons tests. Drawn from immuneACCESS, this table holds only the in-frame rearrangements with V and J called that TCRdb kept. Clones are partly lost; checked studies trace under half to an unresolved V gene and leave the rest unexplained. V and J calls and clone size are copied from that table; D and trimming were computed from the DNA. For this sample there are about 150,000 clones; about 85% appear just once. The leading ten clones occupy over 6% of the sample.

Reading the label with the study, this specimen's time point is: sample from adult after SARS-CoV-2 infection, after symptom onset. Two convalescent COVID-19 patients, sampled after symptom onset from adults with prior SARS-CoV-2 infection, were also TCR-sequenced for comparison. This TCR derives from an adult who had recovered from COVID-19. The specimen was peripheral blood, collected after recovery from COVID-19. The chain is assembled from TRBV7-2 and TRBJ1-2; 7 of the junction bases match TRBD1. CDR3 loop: CASSSQGGLYGYTF. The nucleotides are TGTGCCAGCAGCTCCCAGGGGGGCCTCTATGGCTACACCTTC.